These T cell receptor beta chains were read from a single sample in a study of control samples from healthy donors and cancer patients. The assay was immunoSEQ multiplex PCR, and TCRdb's table has in-frame clones only and misses some. The data hold around 130,000 clones, with around 92% observed a single time. The sample taken for sequencing was blood. These receptors all stem from a man in his fifties or sixties in good health. Both conserved end residues are trimmed from each CDR3.

V,J,CDR3
TRBV2,TRBJ2-5,ASSGGLAGYETQY
TRBV19,TRBJ2-1,ASTITGGYNNEQF
TRBV11-2,TRBJ1-6,ASSLYPTGTYNSPLH
TRBV29-1,TRBJ1-4,SGGRGGDEKLF
TRBV6-1,TRBJ1-6,ASSDSGGGYNSPLH
TRBV29-1,TRBJ2-5,SVILGGGGTQY
TRBV5-1,TRBJ1-2,ASSFTGWDGYT
TRBV19,TRBJ1-2,ASIRGDAHYGYT
TRBV7-2,TRBJ2-1,ASSLVGGIGGNEQF
TRBV6-2/TRBV6-3,TRBJ1-6,ASSPGTGVGSPLH
TRBV7-9,TRBJ1-2,ASSSDRGGYGYT
TRBV6-5,TRBJ2-5,ASKRGGETQY
TRBV5-5,TRBJ1-5,ASSVDAGTGVYNQPQH
TRBV7-9,TRBJ2-5,ASSSWTGQETQY
TRBV18,TRBJ2-7,ASSQGLGAPTYEQY
TRBV6-1,TRBJ1-5,ASSDRLSGSNQPQH
TRBV3-1/TRBV3-2,TRBJ1-5,ASSQNSGSHQPQH
TRBV7-6,TRBJ2-7,ASSLGGEGKQY
TRBV3-1/TRBV3-2,TRBJ1-6,ASSQGQTSSYNSPLH
TRBV5-1,TRBJ2-3,ASSLGLAGARTDTQY
TRBV18,TRBJ1-1,ASSPEGLETEAF
TRBV10-3,TRBJ1-2,AISEKGWYGYT
TRBV5-1,TRBJ1-2,ARSGAGGLEGYT
TRBV5-4,TRBJ1-2,ASSWWTANYGYT
TRBV7-8,TRBJ2-1,ASSFLAGPSYNEQF
TRBV10-3,TRBJ1-5,AISESGRGSNQPQH
TRBV25-1,TRBJ1-1,ASSGAPNRGPEAF
TRBV4-3,TRBJ1-4,ASSQGQGNEKLF
TRBV7-9,TRBJ2-1,ASSWGWTSSYNEQF
TRBV29-1,TRBJ2-3,SVGGAEDTQY
TRBV29-1,TRBJ1-1,SVEEAGVGTEAF
TRBV6-2/TRBV6-3,TRBJ2-7,ASSRGLAGSLEQY
TRBV7-2,TRBJ1-2,ASNPQGQTYGYT
TRBV5-1,TRBJ2-5,ASRTSGGTPQETQY
TRBV20-1,TRBJ2-5,SARGGETQY
TRBV3-1/TRBV3-2,TRBJ2-7,ASSQPGRGTYEQY
TRBV10-2,TRBJ2-3,ASREAGRGTDTQY
TRBV6-5,TRBJ2-7,ASSLPGQGSKEQY
TRBV6-2/TRBV6-3,TRBJ2-7,ASSPLYLSSYEQY
TRBV11-2,TRBJ2-3,ASSAGTYQGDTQY
TRBV27,TRBJ2-1,ASSLGGVLEQF
TRBV20-1,TRBJ1-5,SASQGRSNQPQH
TRBV4-2,TRBJ1-6,ASSQAHGDSYNSPLH
TRBV5-4,TRBJ2-3,ASSWGDTQY
TRBV2,TRBJ1-1,ASSAQGNTEAF
TRBV4-1,TRBJ1-1,ASSQDKGQGPNTEAF
TRBV7-9,TRBJ2-2,ASSPGTPTNTGELF
TRBV12-5,TRBJ2-7,ASGLRQTGEQY
TRBV5-1,TRBJ2-5,ASSLQETQY
TRBV4-3,TRBJ1-2,ASSQGNVQGEGYT
TRBV29-1,TRBJ1-5,SARDSNQPQH
TRBV24-1,TRBJ2-1,ATSDLAAEDYNEQF
TRBV3-1/TRBV3-2,TRBJ1-6,ASSQEWDTRSSYNSPLH
TRBV7-9,TRBJ1-1,ASSVKDRADTEAF
TRBV12-3/TRBV12-4,TRBJ2-1,ASSLHLNEQF